This TCR beta chain emerged from a study of persistence of HIV-infected CD4 T cells. Study-wide findings and caveats: Compared with CD3/CD28-stimulated cells, CMV- and Gag-responding cells showed lower TCRbeta richness.

The CDR3 extends over 13 amino acids. Between the trimmed V and J ends, which lost 1 base and 4 bases, there was a span of 8 bases. Germline CDR1 and CDR2: MNHNS and SASEGT. Sequencing used immunoSEQ version 4 in survey mode. TCRdb keeps only in-frame clones here, not all; method: immunoSEQ multiplex PCR. Found here are tens of thousands of clones, around 74% of them singletons; the top ten hold 1.8%. An overlapping HIV-1 Gag peptide pool stimulated these cells at about 0.94 ug/peptide/mL. CD4+ T cells upregulating both CD40 ligand and CD69 were sorted as responding cells. Donors had undetectable plasma HIV-1 RNA, under 50 copies/mL, for 4+ years. CD4+ T cell counts exceeded 400 cells/uL; CMV serology was positive. The sample holds a few counts of this clone. What it binds is not known.

The genes are TRBV6-1 and TRBJ2-7; D is undetermined. The sample in question was CD4+ T cells sorted from PBMCs after 18-hour stimulation, obtained from a patient who received antiretroviral therapy. This receptor was obtained from an adult man with HIV who was CMV-seropositive. The CDR3 DNA sequence: TGTGCCAGCAGTGAAGGACCTCGTTACGAGCAGTACTTC. Translated: CASSEGPRYEQYF.